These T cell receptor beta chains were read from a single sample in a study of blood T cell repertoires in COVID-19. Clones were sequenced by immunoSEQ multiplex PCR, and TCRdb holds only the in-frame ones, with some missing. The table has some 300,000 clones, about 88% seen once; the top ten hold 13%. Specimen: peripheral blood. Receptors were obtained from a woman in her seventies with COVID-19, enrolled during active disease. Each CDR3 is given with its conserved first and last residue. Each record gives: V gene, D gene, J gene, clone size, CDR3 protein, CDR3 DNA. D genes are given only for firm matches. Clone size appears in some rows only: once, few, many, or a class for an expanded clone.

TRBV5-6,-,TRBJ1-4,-,CASSQTQGDEKLFF,TGTGCCAGCAGCCAGACACAGGGAGATGAAAAACTGTTTTTT
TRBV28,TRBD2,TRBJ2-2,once,CASSLGLAGYTGELFF,TGTGCCAGCAGCCTCGGACTAGCGGGTTACACCGGGGAGCTGTTTTTT
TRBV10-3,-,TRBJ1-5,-,CASPPHWNQPQHF,TGTGCCTCCCCACCCCACTGGAATCAGCCCCAGCATTTT
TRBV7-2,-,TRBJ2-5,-,CATLPGRQETQYF,TGTGCCACACTACCCGGCCGACAAGAGACCCAGTACTTC
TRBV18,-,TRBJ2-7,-,CASSPPGVSREQYF,TGTGCCAGCTCACCCCCGGGAGTTTCTCGTGAGCAGTACTTC
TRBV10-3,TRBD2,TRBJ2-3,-,CATRTSGGLSTDTQYF,TGTGCCACCCGGACTAGCGGGGGGTTGAGCACAGATACGCAGTATTTT
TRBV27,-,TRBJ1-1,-,CASWTGGRSTEAFF,TGTGCCAGCTGGACGGGGGGTAGGAGCACTGAAGCTTTCTTT
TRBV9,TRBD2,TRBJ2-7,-,CASSVTGGYTYEQYF,TGTGCCAGCAGCGTGACGGGGGGTTACACCTACGAGCAGTACTTC
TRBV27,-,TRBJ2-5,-,CASSLSSGESGPWETQYF,TGTGCCAGCAGTTTATCCTCAGGGGAGTCGGGACCTTGGGAGACCCAGTACTTC
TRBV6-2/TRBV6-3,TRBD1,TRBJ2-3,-,CASSLGQTQGATDTQYF,TGTGCCAGCAGTCTCGGCCAAACACAGGGGGCGACAGATACGCAGTATTTT